The 4 T cell receptor beta chains given below trace back to one sample, sequenced in a study of blood T cell repertoires in COVID-19. Measured with immunoSEQ multiplex PCR; TCRdb has only the in-frame clones, and not every one. The table lists 45,000 or so clones, about 85% of them singletons. Sequenced: peripheral blood. All receptors come from a woman of 80 years or more with acute or convalescent COVID-19.

This clone has only a few counts. The chain carries TRBV28 and TRBJ1-1; TRBD1 matches 7 bases. The CDR3 is 11 amino acids. The junction had 8 bases not matched to a gene; V was cut back by 6 bases and J by 13 bases. Germline loops: CDR1 MDHEN, CDR2 SYDVKM. In DNA form, the CDR3 reads TGTGCCAGCAGACGACAGGGCTACGGTTTCTTT. Encoded protein: CASRRQGYGFF.

Here the CDR3 reads CASSQGQVGIQYF. The CDR3, as DNA: TGTGCCAGCAGCCAAGGACAGGTCGGCATTCAGTACTTC. The chain carries TRBV4-2 and TRBJ2-4, with D perhaps TRBD1 (6 bases). The V end was cut by 1 base, the J end by 9 bases, with 10 bases between. Germline V lookup: CDR1 LGHNA, CDR2 YNFKEQ. The CDR3 has 13 amino acids.

This chain uses TRBV3-1 (or the pseudogene TRBV3-2) with TRBJ2-1; no clear D gene. CDR1 LGHDT and CDR2 YNNKEL come from the germline V gene (reference sequence). The CDR3 sequence is 17 residues long. V was pared by 4 bases and J by 5 bases, with 21 bases between. The DNA for the CDR3 is TGTGCCAGCAGCCCTATGTGTCCCATTTCTTCCGACAATGAGCAGTTCTTC. This codes for CASSPMCPISSDNEQFF.

This sequence joins TRBV30 and TRBJ2-1; 15 bases map to TRBD2. CDR1 and CDR2 from the germline V gene are GTSNPN and SVGIG (reference sequence). CDR3 length: 20 residues. After removal of 2 bases from V and 5 bases from J, the junction contained 16 bases not matched to a gene. This chain's CDR3 is CAWSSGLLGLAGGPHNEQFF. CDR3 nucleotide sequence: TGTGCCTGGAGTTCGGGACTCTTAGGACTAGCGGGAGGGCCCCACAATGAGCAGTTCTTC.